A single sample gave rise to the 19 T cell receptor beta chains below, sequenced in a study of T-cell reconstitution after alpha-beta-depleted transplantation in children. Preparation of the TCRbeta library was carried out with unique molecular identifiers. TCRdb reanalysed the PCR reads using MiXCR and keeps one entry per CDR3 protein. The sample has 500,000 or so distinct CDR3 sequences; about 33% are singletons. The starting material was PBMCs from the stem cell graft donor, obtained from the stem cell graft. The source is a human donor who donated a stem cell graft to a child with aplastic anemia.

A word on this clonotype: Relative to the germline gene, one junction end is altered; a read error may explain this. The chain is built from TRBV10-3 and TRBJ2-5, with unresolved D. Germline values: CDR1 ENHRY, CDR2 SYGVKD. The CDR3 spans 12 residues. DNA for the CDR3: TGTGCCATCAGTGACGTGGCAGACTCGATGGACTTC. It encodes CAISDVADSMDF.

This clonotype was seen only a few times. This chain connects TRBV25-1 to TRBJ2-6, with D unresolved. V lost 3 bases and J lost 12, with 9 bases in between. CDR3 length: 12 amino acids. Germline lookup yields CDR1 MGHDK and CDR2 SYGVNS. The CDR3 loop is CASSDNWGVLTF. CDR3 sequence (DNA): TGTGCCAGCAGTGACAACTGGGGCGTCCTGACTTTC.

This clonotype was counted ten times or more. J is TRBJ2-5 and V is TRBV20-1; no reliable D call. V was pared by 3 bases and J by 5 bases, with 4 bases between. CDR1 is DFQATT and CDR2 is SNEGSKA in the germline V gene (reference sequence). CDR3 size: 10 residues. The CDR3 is CSASLETQYF. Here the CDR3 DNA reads TGCAGTGCTAGTCTGGAGACCCAGTACTTC.

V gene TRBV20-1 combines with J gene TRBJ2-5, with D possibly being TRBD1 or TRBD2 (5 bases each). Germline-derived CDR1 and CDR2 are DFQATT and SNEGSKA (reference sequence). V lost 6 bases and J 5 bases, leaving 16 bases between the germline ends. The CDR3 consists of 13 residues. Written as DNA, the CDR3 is TGCAGTGCGCCAAAGGGACCCTTGGAGACCCAGTACTTC. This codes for CSAPKGPLETQYF.

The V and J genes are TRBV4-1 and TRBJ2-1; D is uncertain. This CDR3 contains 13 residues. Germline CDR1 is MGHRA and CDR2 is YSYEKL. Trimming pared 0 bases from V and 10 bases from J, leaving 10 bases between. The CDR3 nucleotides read TGCGCCAGCAGCCAAGATCCCGCTATGGAGCAGTTCTTC. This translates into CASSQDPAMEQFF.

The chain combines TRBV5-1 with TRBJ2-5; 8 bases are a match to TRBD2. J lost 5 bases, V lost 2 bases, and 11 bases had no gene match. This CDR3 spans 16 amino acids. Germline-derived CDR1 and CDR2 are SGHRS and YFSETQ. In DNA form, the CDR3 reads TGCGCCAGCAGCTTTATGAGCGGGAGCAAGGGGGAGACCCAGTACTTC. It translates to CASSFMSGSKGETQYF.

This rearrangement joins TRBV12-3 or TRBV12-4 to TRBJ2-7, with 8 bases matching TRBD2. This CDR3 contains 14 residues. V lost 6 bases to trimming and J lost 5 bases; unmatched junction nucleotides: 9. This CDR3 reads CASSIFSGNNEQYF. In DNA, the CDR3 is TGTGCCAGCAGCATCTTTAGCGGGAATAACGAGCAGTACTTC.

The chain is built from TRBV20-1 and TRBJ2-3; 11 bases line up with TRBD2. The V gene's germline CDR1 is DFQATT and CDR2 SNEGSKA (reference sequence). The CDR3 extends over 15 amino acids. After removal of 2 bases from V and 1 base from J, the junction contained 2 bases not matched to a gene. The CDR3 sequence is CSARPGLAGTDTQYF. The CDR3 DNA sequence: TGCAGTGCTAGACCGGGACTAGCGGGCACAGATACGCAGTATTTT.

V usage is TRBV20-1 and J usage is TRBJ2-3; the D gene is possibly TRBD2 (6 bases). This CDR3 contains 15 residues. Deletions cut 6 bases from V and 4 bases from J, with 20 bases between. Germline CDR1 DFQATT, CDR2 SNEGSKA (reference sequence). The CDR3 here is CSAHPGLGSADTQYF. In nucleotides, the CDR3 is TGCAGTGCCCACCCGGGACTCGGTAGTGCAGATACGCAGTATTTT.

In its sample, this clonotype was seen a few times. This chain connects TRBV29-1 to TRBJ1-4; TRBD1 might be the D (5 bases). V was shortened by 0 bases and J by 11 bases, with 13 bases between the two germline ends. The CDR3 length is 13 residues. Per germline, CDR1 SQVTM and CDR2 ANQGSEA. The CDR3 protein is CSVEDGRDEKLFF. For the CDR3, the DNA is TGCAGCGTTGAAGATGGCCGGGACGAGAAACTGTTTTTT.

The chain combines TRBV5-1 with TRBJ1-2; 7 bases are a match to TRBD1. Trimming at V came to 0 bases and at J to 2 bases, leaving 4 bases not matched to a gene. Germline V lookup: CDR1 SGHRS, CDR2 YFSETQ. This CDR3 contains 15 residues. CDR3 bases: TGCGCCAGCAGCTTGGCAGCAGGGGGGAACTATGGCTACACCTTC. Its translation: CASSLAAGGNYGYTF.

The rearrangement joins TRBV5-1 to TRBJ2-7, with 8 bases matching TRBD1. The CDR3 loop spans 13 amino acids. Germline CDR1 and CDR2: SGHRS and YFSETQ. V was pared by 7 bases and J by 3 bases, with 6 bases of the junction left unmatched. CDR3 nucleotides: TGCGCCAGCCACCCCGGACAGGGCTACGAGCAGTACTTC. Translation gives CASHPGQGYEQYF.

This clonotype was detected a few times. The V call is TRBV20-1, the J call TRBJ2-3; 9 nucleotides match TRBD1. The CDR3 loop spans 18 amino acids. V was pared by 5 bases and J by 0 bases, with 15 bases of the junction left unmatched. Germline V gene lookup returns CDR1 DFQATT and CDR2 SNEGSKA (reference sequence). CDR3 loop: CSALGQGASLKSTDTQYF. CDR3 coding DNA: TGCAGTGCTTTGGGACAGGGAGCATCCTTGAAAAGCACAGATACGCAGTATTTT.

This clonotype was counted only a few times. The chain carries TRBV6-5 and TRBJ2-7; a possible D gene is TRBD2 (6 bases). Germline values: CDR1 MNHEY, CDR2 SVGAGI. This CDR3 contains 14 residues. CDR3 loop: CASSNSGTHYEQYV. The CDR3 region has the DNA TGTGCCAGCAGTAACTCCGGGACTCACTACGAGCAGTACGTC.

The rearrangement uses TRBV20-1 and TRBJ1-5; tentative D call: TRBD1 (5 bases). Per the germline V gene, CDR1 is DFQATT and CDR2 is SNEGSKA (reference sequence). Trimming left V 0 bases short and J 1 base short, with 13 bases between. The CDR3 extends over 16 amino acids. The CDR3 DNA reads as TGCAGTGCTAGAGATATGGGGCAGGCCAGCAATCAGCCCCAGCATTTT. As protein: CSARDMGQASNQPQHF.

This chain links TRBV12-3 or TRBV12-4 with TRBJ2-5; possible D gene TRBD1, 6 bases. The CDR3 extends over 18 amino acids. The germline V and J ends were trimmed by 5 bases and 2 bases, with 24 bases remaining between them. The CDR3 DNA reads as TGTGCCAGCAGTGTAGGCCAGGGGCGAACTAACAAACAAGAGACCCAGTACTTC. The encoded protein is CASSVGQGRTNKQETQYF.

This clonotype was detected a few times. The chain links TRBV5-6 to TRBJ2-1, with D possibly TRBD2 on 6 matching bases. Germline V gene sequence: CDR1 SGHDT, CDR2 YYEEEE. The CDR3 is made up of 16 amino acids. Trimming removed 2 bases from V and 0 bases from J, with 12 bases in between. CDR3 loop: CASSLRGSASYNEQFF. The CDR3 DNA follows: TGTGCCAGCAGCTTACGGGGGAGTGCCTCCTACAATGAGCAGTTCTTC.

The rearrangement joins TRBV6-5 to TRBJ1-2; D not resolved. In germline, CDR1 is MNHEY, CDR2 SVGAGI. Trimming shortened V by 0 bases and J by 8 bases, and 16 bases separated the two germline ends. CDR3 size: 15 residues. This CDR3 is CASSYSFKGASGYTF. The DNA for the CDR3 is TGTGCCAGCAGTTACTCTTTTAAGGGCGCGTCAGGCTACACCTTC.

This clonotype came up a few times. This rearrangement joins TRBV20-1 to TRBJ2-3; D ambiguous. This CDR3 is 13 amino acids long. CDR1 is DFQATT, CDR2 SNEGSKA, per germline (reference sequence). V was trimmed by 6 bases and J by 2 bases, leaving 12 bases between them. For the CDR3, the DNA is TGCAGTGCCCTGAAAGGGAACACAGATACGCAGTATTTT. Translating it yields CSALKGNTDTQYF.